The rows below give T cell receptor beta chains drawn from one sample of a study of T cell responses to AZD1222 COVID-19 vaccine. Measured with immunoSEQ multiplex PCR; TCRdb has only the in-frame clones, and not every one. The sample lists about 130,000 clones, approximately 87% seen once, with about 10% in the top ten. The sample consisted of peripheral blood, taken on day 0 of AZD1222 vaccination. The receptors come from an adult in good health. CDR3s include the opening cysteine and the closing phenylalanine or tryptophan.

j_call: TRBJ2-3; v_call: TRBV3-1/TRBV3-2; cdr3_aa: CASSRVGADTQYF
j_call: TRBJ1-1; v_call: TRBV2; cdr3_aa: CASRVQVNTEAFF
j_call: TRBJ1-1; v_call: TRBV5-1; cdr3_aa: CASSPPGLRSTEAFF
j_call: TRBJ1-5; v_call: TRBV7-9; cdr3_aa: CASSLGVGKQPQHF
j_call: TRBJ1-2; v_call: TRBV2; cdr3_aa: CASRPNYGYTF
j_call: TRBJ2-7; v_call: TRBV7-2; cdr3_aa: CASSEAASGRSEQYF
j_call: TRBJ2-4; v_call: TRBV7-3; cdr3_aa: CASSADRGGAIQYF
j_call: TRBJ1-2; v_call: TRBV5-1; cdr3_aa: CASSLSQGAGYGYTF
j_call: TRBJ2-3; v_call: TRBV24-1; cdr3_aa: CATSERGGTDTQYF
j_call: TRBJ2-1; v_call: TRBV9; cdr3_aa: CASSVGPTGGSNEQFF
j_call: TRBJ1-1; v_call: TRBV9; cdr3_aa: CASSPMGGTEAFF
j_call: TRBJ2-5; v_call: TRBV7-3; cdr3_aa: CASSPGQGETQYF
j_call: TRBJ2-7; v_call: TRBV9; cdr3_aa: CASSVGVGLGEQYF